Following are 18 T cell receptor beta chains from one sample sequenced in a study of cytomegalovirus exposure and HLA in healthy donors. PCR amplification relied on 60 Vbeta primers (plus 13 Jbeta primers). The method was immunoSEQ multiplex PCR; TCRdb's version includes in-frame clones alone and lacks a portion of them. Here the sample spans approximately 50,000 clones, roughly 83% being singletons. Sequenced sample: PBMCs. Receptors originate from a man aged 25-45 years in good health and CMV-seronegative.

This clone appeared a single time. The chain combines TRBV7-9 with TRBJ2-7; 10 bases match TRBD1. The CDR3 totals 14 residues. V was pared by 4 bases and J by 2 bases, with 2 bases of the junction left unmatched. From germline, CDR1 is SEHNR and CDR2 FQNEAQ (reference sequence). In DNA, the CDR3 is TGTGCCAGCAGCTCCGGGACAGGGGCCTACGAGCAGTACTTC. Protein product: CASSSGTGAYEQYF.

The V and J genes are TRBV7-6 and TRBJ2-1; D might be TRBD2 (7 bases). V was pared by 1 base and J by 1 base, with 14 bases between. The germline V gene encodes CDR1 SGHVS and CDR2 FNYEAQ. The CDR3 extends over 17 amino acids. This chain's CDR3 is CASSLVGAGVSYNEQFF. For the CDR3, the DNA is TGTGCCAGCAGCTTAGTGGGGGCGGGGGTTTCCTACAATGAGCAGTTCTTC.

The chain is built from TRBV7-6 and TRBJ2-7; D remains unclear. V was pared by 4 bases and J by 3 bases, with 10 bases between. Germline CDR1 is SGHVS and CDR2 is FNYEAQ. The length of the CDR3 is 13 residues. The CDR3 sequence is CASSSRKNYEQYF. Written as DNA, the CDR3 is TGTGCCAGCAGCTCGCGCAAAAACTACGAGCAGTACTTC. The whole variable domain, filled in from reference TRBV7-6 and TRBJ2-7, reads GAGVSQSPRYKVTKRGQDVALRCDPISGHVSLYWYRQALGQGPEFLTYFNYEAQQDKSGLPNDRFSAERPEGSISTLTIQRTEQRDSAMYRCASSSRKNYEQYFGPGTRLTVT.

V usage is TRBV6-6 and J usage is TRBJ1-5, with TRBD1 matching 7 bases. Trimming cost V 7 bases and J 2 bases; bases outside gene matches: 11. Germline V lookup: CDR1 MNHNY, CDR2 SVGAGI (reference sequence). The CDR3 totals 16 residues. Written as DNA, the CDR3 is TGTGCCAGCACCGAGGGGGCAGGGAGGCGCAATCAGCCCCAGCATTTT. Encoded protein: CASTEGAGRRNQPQHF.

This sequence joins TRBV5-1 and TRBJ2-2; 9 nucleotides match TRBD1. The V gene end was trimmed by 3 bases and the J gene end by 0 bases; junction bases not matched to a gene: 6. The CDR3 consists of 17 residues. Germline V gene sequence: CDR1 SGHRS, CDR2 YFSETQ. The CDR3 coding sequence is TGCGCCAGCAGCTCTAGACAGGGGGGATCGAACACCGGGGAGCTGTTTTTT. It encodes CASSSRQGGSNTGELFF.

With respect to this clone: At one of its ends the junction is not consistent with the germline gene, which may arise from a read error. The gene calls are TRBV7-9 and TRBJ2-7; possible D gene TRBD1, 5 bases. Germline V lookup: CDR1 SEHNR, CDR2 FQNEAQ (reference sequence). This CDR3 has 16 amino acids. In DNA, the CDR3 is TGTGCCAACAGCTTAAAGAGAGGACCCAGGACATACGAGCAGTACTTC. Its translation is CANSLKRGPRTYEQYF.

The chain has TRBV5-1 and TRBJ2-5; 12 bases fit TRBD1. The CDR3 has 14 residues. Germline CDR1 reads SGHRS; CDR2 reads YFSETQ. Trimming removed 3 bases from V and 11 bases from J; junction bases left unmatched: 8. CDR3 protein: CASSSGQGAREQYF. The CDR3 bases are TGCGCCAGCAGCTCGGGACAGGGGGCGAGGGAGCAGTACTTC.

The chain has TRBV29-1 and TRBJ2-7, with no clear D. Trimming cost V 4 bases and J 4 bases, with 8 bases left between them. The CDR3 contains 11 residues. Germline values: CDR1 SQVTM, CDR2 ANQGSEA. CDR3 DNA: TGCAGCGTTGCGTCCTCTTACGAGCAGTACTTC. As protein: CSVASSYEQYF.

The V gene is TRBV7-3, the J gene TRBJ2-2, with 10 bases fitting TRBD2. Germline CDR1 reads SGHTA; CDR2 reads FQGTGA. The length of the CDR3 is 15 residues. The J segment lost 6 bases and the V segment lost 0 bases, leaving 1 base of the junction unmatched. DNA for the CDR3: TGTGCCAGCAGCTTAACAGCGGGGGGGCCCGGGGAGCTGTTTTTT. Encoded protein: CASSLTAGGPGELFF.

On this clone: Sequence at one end of the junction differs from germline and may be a read error. This rearrangement joins TRBV7-9 to TRBJ1-1; tentatively, D is TRBD1 (6 bases). The CDR3 totals 12 residues. Germline V gene lookup returns CDR1 SEHNR and CDR2 FQNEAQ (reference sequence). CDR3 region: CASNLDDREAFF. As DNA, the CDR3 is TGTGCCAGCAACTTAGATGACAGGGAAGCTTTCTTT.

This clone was seen only once. This rearrangement joins TRBV19 to TRBJ1-6; tentative D call: TRBD1 (5 bases). This CDR3 contains 15 residues. With 5 bases removed from V and 6 bases from J, the gap between germline ends came to 14 bases. The germline V gene encodes CDR1 LNHDA and CDR2 SQIVND (reference sequence). CDR3 residues: CASSLGGGGNSPLHF. As DNA, the CDR3 is TGTGCCAGTAGTCTGGGAGGCGGGGGTAATTCACCCCTCCACTTT.

The rearrangement uses TRBV29-1 and TRBJ1-1, with TRBD1 matching 10 bases. The CDR3 runs 15 residues. J lost 4 bases, V lost 4 bases, and 9 bases had no gene match. Germline V CDR1 and CDR2: SQVTM, ANQGSEA. The DNA for the CDR3 is TGCAGCGTTGCGGGAGACAGGGGGCAGACCACTGAAGCTTTCTTT. Its translation: CSVAGDRGQTTEAFF.

The chain is built from TRBV11-3 and TRBJ2-1; 7 bases are shared with TRBD1. Per germline, CDR1 SGHNT and CDR2 YENEEA. V lost 5 bases and J lost 6; bases outside the gene matches: 13. CDR3 size: 16 residues. CDR3 amino acids: CASSVGPLPGGNEQFF. In DNA form, the CDR3 reads TGTGCCAGCAGCGTTGGGCCCCTCCCAGGGGGCAATGAGCAGTTCTTC.

The genes are TRBV6-6 and TRBJ2-7; 7 bases are shared with TRBD2. Germline-derived CDR1 and CDR2 are MNHNY and SVGAGI (reference sequence). The CDR3 loop spans 16 amino acids. J was trimmed by 4 bases and V by 2 bases; bases with no gene match: 11. The CDR3 DNA reads as TGTGCCAGCAGTTACCCGCGGGGGAAAATGGATTACGAGCAGTACTTC. It encodes CASSYPRGKMDYEQYF.

J is TRBJ2-7 and V is TRBV5-4; 12 nucleotides agree with TRBD2. The CDR3 contains 15 residues. Germline CDR1 reads SGHNT; CDR2 reads YYREEE (reference sequence). The V and J ends lost 7 bases and 2 bases, in that order; junction bases with no gene match: 7. The DNA for the CDR3 is TGTGCCAGCCGGGCTAGCGGGGGGGATCCCTACGAGCAGTACTTC. The encoded protein is CASRASGGDPYEQYF.

The chain combines TRBV18 with TRBJ1-2; TRBD1 matches at 9 bases. The CDR3 spans 16 residues. The trim removed 4 bases at V and 8 bases at J, leaving 14 bases unmatched. The germline V gene has CDR1 KGHSH and CDR2 LQKENI. The DNA for the CDR3 is TGTGCCAGCTCACTCGAACCGGGACAGGGAACGGGCGGCTACACCTTC. It encodes CASSLEPGQGTGGYTF.

This chain's CDR3 is CASSLDSGTRGIYEQYF. In nucleotides, the CDR3 is TGTGCCAGCAGCTTAGATTCCGGGACAAGGGGAATATACGAGCAGTACTTC. The rearrangement uses TRBV11-2 and TRBJ2-7, with D possibly TRBD1 on 6 matching bases. Deletions cut 0 bases from V and 4 bases from J, with 19 bases between. Germline V lookup: CDR1 SGHAT, CDR2 FQNNGV. This CDR3 region has 17 residues.

The gene calls are TRBV5-4 and TRBJ1-3, with 8 nucleotides matching TRBD1. Germline V gives CDR1 SGHNT, CDR2 YYREEE (reference sequence). The trim removed 4 bases at V and 0 bases at J, leaving 6 bases unmatched. The CDR3 consists of 16 residues. CDR3 coding DNA: TGTGCCAGCAGCAGGACAGGGCTTGGCTCTGGAAACACCATATATTTT. It codes for CASSRTGLGSGNTIYF.